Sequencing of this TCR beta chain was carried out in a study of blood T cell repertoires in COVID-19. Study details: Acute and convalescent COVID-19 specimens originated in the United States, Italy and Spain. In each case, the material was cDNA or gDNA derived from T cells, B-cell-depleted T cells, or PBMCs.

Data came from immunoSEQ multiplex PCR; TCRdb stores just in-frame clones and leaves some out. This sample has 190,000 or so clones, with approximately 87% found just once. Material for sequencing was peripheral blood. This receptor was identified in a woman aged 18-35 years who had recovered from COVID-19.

The DNA for the CDR3 is TGTGCCACCAGCGTACAGGGAGTAAACTATGGCTACACCTTC. This encodes CATSVQGVNYGYTF. The gene calls are TRBV15 and TRBJ1-2; a weak D match, TRBD1 (6 bases). CDR3 size: 14 residues. CDR1 is LNHNV and CDR2 is YYDKDF in the germline V gene (reference sequence). V was cut by 5 bases and J by 2 bases, with 12 bases left in between.